This is a list of T cell receptor beta chains from one sample in a study of blood T cell repertoires in COVID-19. Sequencing used immunoSEQ multiplex PCR; TCRdb keeps in-frame clones, though not all of them. In the table there are over 250,000 clones, about nine tenths of which are singletons. What was sequenced was peripheral blood. These receptors came from a man aged 55 to 69 who had recovered from COVID-19. The CDR3 runs from the conserved cysteine through the conserved F or W. D genes are given only for firm matches. Size tells how often a clone was seen (once, few, many) or the class of an expanded clone, and some rows leave it out.

16,TRBJ2-5,-,TRBD2,TRBV7-9,CASSPLAGGPQETQYF,TGTGCCAGCAGCCCTCTAGCGGGGGGGCCTCAAGAGACCCAGTACTTC
14,TRBJ2-7,-,-,TRBV18,CASSPGAPAYEQYF,TGTGCCAGCTCTCCAGGGGCCCCGGCCTACGAGCAGTACTTC
16,TRBJ2-2,-,-,TRBV7-3,CASSSLGQGSTGELFF,TGTGCCAGCAGCTCCCTTGGGCAGGGCAGCACCGGGGAGCTGTTTTTT
14,TRBJ2-3,-,TRBD1,TRBV11-2,CASSPHRGIDTQYF,TGTGCCAGCAGCCCCCACAGGGGGATAGATACGCAGTATTTT
13,TRBJ2-1,-,TRBD2,TRBV27,CATGLAGGNEQFF,TGTGCCACCGGACTAGCGGGGGGGAACGAGCAGTTCTTC
18,TRBJ1-1,-,TRBD1,TRBV11-2,CASRRFRDRQNRGTEAFF,TGTGCCAGCAGGCGCTTCCGGGACAGACAAAATAGGGGCACTGAAGCTTTCTTT
12,TRBJ2-1,-,-,TRBV5-1,CASSLTGTEQFF,TGCGCCAGCAGCTTAACAGGGACTGAGCAGTTCTTC
13,TRBJ2-5,-,-,TRBV27,CASSQQGLETQYF,TGTGCCAGCAGTCAACAGGGTTTGGAGACCCAGTACTTC
14,TRBJ1-6,-,TRBD1,TRBV5-1,CASSFGGQGITLHF,TGCGCCAGCAGCTTCGGCGGACAGGGGATAACCCTCCACTTT
14,TRBJ1-3,-,-,TRBV25-1,CASSVGQSGNTIYF,TGTGCCAGCAGTGTCGGACAATCTGGAAACACCATATATTTT
13,TRBJ1-2,few,-,TRBV2,CASRPQGSYGYTF,TGTGCCAGCAGGCCCCAGGGAAGCTATGGCTACACCTTC
15,TRBJ2-3,-,TRBD2,TRBV2,CAGQLRGGLADTQYF,TGTGCCGGTCAGTTGCGGGGGGGCTTGGCAGATACGCAGTATTTT
15,TRBJ2-3,-,-,TRBV19,CASSSGLPSTDTQYF,TGTGCCAGTAGTTCGGGGTTACCTAGCACAGATACGCAGTATTTT
13,TRBJ1-1,-,-,TRBV6-5,CASNKQGHTEAFF,TGTGCCAGCAATAAACAGGGCCACACTGAAGCTTTCTTT
17,TRBJ2-3,-,TRBD2,TRBV3-1/TRBV3-2,CASSQVQLAGVTDTQYF,TGTGCCAGCAGTCAAGTACAACTAGCGGGGGTCACAGATACGCAGTATTTT
16,TRBJ2-7,once,TRBD2,TRBV7-9,CASGTSENFLRYEQYF,TGTGCCAGCGGGACTAGCGAAAACTTCTTGAGGTACGAGCAGTACTTC
13,TRBJ1-2,-,-,TRBV10-3,CAISTQGNYGYTF,TGTGCCATCAGTACACAGGGTAACTATGGCTACACCTTC
15,TRBJ2-7,-,-,TRBV7-9,CASSSAQGPYYEQYF,TGTGCCAGCAGCTCCGCACAGGGTCCCTACTACGAGCAGTACTTC
14,TRBJ1-2,-,-,TRBV7-9,CASSLGVSNYGYTF,TGTGCCAGCAGCTTAGGTGTCAGTAACTATGGCTACACCTTC
16,TRBJ2-7,once,-,TRBV5-1,CASSLDLRAPFYEQYF,TGCGCCAGCAGCTTGGATCTCAGGGCCCCCTTCTACGAGCAGTACTTC